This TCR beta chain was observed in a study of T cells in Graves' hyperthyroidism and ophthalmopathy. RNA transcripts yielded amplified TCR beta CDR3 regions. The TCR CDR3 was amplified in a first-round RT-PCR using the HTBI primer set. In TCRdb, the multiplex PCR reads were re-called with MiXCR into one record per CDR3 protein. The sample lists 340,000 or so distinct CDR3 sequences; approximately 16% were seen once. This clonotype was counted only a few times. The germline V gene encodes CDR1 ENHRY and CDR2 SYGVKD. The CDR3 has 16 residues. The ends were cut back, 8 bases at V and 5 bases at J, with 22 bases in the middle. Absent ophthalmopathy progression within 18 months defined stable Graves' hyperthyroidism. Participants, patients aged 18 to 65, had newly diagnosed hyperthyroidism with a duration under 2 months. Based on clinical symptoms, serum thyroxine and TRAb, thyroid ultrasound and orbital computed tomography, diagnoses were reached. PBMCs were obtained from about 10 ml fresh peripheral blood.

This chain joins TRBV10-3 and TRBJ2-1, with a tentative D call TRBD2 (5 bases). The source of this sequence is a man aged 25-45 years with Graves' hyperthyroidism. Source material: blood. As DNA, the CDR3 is TGTGCCATCCGCCGGCCTGGCGGACCGCGGGACAATGAGCAGTTCTTC. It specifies CAIRRPGGPRDNEQFF.